The clone carrying this T cell receptor (beta chain) was picked up a small number of times. The sample comes from a study of beta chain features in type 1 diabetes. Expressed TCRB transcripts were sequenced after all isolated RNA was converted to cDNA. The data were produced by immunoSEQ multiplex PCR, yet TCRdb's version contains in-frame clones alone and is incomplete. Counted here are 150,000 or so clones, 9.5% to 10% occurring once; the ten biggest clones make up 0.55% to 0.65%. This CDR3 is built from 13 residues. From germline, CDR1 is SGHTA and CDR2 FQGNSA. Trimming removed 5 bases from V and 6 bases from J, with 10 bases in between.

This sequence originates from a middle-aged woman in good health. The sequenced sample was central memory CD4+ T cells from blood. The rearrangement links TRBV7-2 to TRBJ2-2, with unresolved D. The CDR3 spells CASSPSFAGELFF. The DNA for the CDR3 is TGTGCCAGCAGCCCTAGTTTCGCCGGGGAGCTGTTTTTT.